This TCR beta chain was sequenced for a study of beta chain features in type 1 diabetes. This clone was seen only a few times. Isolated RNA was reverse transcribed in full, so expressed TCRB transcripts were sequenced. Repertoires were generated with immunoSEQ multiplex PCR, while TCRdb's copy carries only in-frame clones and drops some. This table has about 220,000 clones, 11% appearing once. The sequencing input was central memory CD4+ T cells from blood. This TCR derives from a man in his late teens or twenties in good health.

CDR3 DNA sequence: TGCGCCAGCAGCTTGAGATCGGCAGGCCTCACAGATACGCAGTATTTT. Translation gives CASSLRSAGLTDTQYF. The gene calls are TRBV5-1 and TRBJ2-3; D is unclear. The CDR3 is made up of 16 amino acids. Trimming cost V 1 base and J 2 bases, with 14 bases left between them. The germline V gene has CDR1 SGHRS and CDR2 YFSETQ. Full variable domain (missing parts from reference TRBV5-1 and TRBJ2-3): KAGVTQTPRYLIKTRGQQVTLSCSPISGHRSVSWYQQTPGQGLQFLFEYFSETQRNKGNFPGRFSGRQFSNSRSEMNVSTLELGDSALYLCASSLRSAGLTDTQYFGPGTRLTVL.